This TCR beta chain comes out of a study of blood T cell repertoires in COVID-19 (dated by TCRdb to 2020 to 2022). Concerning the study at large: Samples covering the acute and convalescent phases of COVID-19 were provided by collaborators in the United States, Italy and Spain. The material from the prospective study consisted of cDNA or gDNA derived from T cells, B-cell-depleted T cells, or PBMCs. The dataset comprised deeply sampled blood TCRbeta repertoires from subjects exposed to, actively infected with, or recovered from COVID-19. The repertoires were released in a freely available public database meant as a resource for research on the immune response to SARS-CoV-2. Samples came from the ongoing ImmuneRACE study (first 160 participants) plus 1,254 subjects from 6 global collaborators. A de-identified subject ID, COVID-19 status, age in years and sex were almost always included in the sample metadata. HLA class I and class II types, where available, came from metadata supplied by the sample provider rather than from assay-based typing.

Note on this clone: The antigen it binds to is not known. No clone much larger than this one lies a single base away; base qualities are absent.

In Seattle, one collaborating source enrolled patients while the infection was active and tracked those patients longitudinally over the course of disease. The collaborating institutions used their own protocols to collect whole blood in K2EDTA tubes. For TCRbeta analysis, collaborators shipped samples as frozen whole blood, isolated PBMCs, or DNA extracted from either of those sample types. TCRbeta CDR3 regions were amplified from genomic DNA using the immunoSEQ Assay, a bias-controlled multiplex PCR. The original pipeline was this. The number of nucleated cells in each sample was estimated by amplification of reference gene primers within the assay. To quantify the absolute abundance of each unique TCRbeta CDR3 rearrangement, sequence reads were collapsed and filtered. For each sample, productive Simpson clonality was calculated as the square root of Simpson's diversity index across productive rearrangements. The immuneACCESS repertoire file appears here via TCRdb, limited to in-frame rearrangements. These files lack a portion of the clones; in checked studies, under half of the deficit traces to unresolved V genes, and the cause of the others is not known. D and trimming come from the DNA, and the V and J calls and clone size come from that table. Counted in this sample were 390,000 or so clones; more than 70% of them appeared once. Over 9.5% of the sample goes to the ten largest clones.

On the study overall, not on this receptor specifically: Clinical and demographic metadata were provided uncurated, with the amount varying by source and participant.

CDR1 and CDR2 were assigned from the germline V gene (reference sequence) as GTSNPN and SVGIG. The junction carries 19 bases between V and J, which are trimmed by 3 bases and 2 bases respectively. Including cysteine and phenylalanine, the CDR3 has 16 amino acids. Here the CDR3 DNA is all that survives: 48 bases in frame from base 1. This sequence was found in a woman between 25 and 40 years old with COVID-19, enrolled during active disease. The sample comprised peripheral blood. This chain joins TRBV30 to TRBJ2-5; TRBD2 is perhaps the D gene, given 5 matching bases. DNA sequence: TGTGCCTGGAGCGTCACCCCAATGGACTCGCAAGAGACCCAGTACTTC. This sequence encodes CAWSVTPMDSQETQYF.